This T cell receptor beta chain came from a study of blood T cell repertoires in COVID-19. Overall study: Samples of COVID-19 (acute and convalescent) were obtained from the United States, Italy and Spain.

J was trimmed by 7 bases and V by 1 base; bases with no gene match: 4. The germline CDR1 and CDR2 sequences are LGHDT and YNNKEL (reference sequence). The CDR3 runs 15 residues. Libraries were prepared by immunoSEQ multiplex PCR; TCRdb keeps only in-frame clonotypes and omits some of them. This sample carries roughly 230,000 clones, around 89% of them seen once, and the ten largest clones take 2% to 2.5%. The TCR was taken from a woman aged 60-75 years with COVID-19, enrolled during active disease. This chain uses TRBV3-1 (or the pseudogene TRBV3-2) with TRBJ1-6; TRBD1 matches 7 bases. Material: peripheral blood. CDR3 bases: TGTGCCAGCAGCCAAGGACAGGGCGCCAATTCACCCCTCCACTTT. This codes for CASSQGQGANSPLHF.